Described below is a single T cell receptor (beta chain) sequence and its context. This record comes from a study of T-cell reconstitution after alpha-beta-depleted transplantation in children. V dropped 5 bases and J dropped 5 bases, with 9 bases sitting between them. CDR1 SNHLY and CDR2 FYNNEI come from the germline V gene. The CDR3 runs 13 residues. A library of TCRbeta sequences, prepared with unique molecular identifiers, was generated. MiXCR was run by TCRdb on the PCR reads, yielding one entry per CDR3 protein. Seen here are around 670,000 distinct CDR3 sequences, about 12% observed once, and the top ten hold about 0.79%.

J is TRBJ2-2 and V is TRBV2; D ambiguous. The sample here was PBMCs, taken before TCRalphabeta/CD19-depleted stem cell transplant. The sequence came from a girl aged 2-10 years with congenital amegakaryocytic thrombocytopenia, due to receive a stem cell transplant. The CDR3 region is CASSMTVTGELFF. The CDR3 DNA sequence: TGTGCCAGCAGTATGACGGTAACCGGGGAGCTGTTTTTT.